This entry features one T cell receptor (beta chain) sequence. No antigen is known for it. The V and J ends lost 6 bases and 0 bases, in that order; junction bases with no gene match: 7. Per germline, CDR1 SQVTM and CDR2 ANQGSEA. The CDR3 consists of 14 residues. The PCR made use of 60 Vbeta and 13 Jbeta primers. Assay: immunoSEQ multiplex PCR; the TCRdb copy retains only in-frame clones and omits some. Recorded for this sample: tens of thousands of clones. The data were obtained in a study of cytomegalovirus exposure and HLA in healthy donors. Across the study: Roughly 180 million T cells yielded approximately 100 million unique TCR beta sequences, as an earlier analysis found.

Findings and limits, study-wide: Investigators reported 150 to 200 TCR beta chains as tied to cytomegalovirus. Researchers reported in a later analysis that a missense DCLRE1C variant was tied to TCR beta V- and J-gene trimming. A few CMV-associated chains proved CMV antigen-specific in vitro.

The chain employs TRBV29-1 and TRBJ1-2; TRBD1 matches 7 bases. The sequencing sample was made of PBMCs. The sequence came from a female donor in good health and CMV-seronegative. CDR3 loop: CSVGTVPPNYGYTF. The CDR3 region has the DNA TGCAGCGTGGGGACAGTTCCCCCTAACTATGGCTACACCTTC.